This entry lists 17 T cell receptor beta chains sequenced from one sample in a study of blood T cell repertoires in COVID-19. Clones were sequenced by immunoSEQ multiplex PCR, and TCRdb holds only the in-frame ones, with some missing. The table has under 150,000 clones, about 90% seen once. Sequencing was carried out using peripheral blood. These receptors came from a man aged 45-65 years with active COVID-19.

V gene TRBV18 combines with J gene TRBJ2-5; D not resolved. In germline, CDR1 is KGHSH, CDR2 LQKENI. The V and J ends lost 3 bases and 9 bases respectively, with 17 bases between them. CDR3 length: 14 amino acids. The CDR3: CASSPGRPSVSQYF. The CDR3 nucleotides are TGTGCCAGCTCACCGGGCAGGCCCTCTGTGTCCCAGTACTTC.

CDR3 bases: TGTGCCTGGGCTCAAACAGTGAACACCGGGGAGCTGTTTTTT. This gives the protein CAWAQTVNTGELFF. The J gene is TRBJ2-2, the V gene TRBV30, with D uncertain. The length of the CDR3 is 14 residues. The V end lost 5 bases, the J end lost 1 base, and 11 bases lay between the germline ends. CDR1 and CDR2 (germline): GTSNPN, SVGIG (reference sequence).

The chain combines TRBV7-2 with TRBJ2-5, with a possible D match to TRBD1 (5 bases). CDR1 SGHTA and CDR2 FQGNSA come from the germline V gene. Trimming removed 6 bases at V and 2 bases at J, with 7 bases between. The CDR3 length is 12 residues. CDR3: CASRRQQETQYF. The CDR3 DNA reads TGTGCCAGCAGGCGACAGCAAGAGACCCAGTACTTC.

The chain is built from TRBV9 and TRBJ2-3, with D perhaps matching TRBD2 (6 bases). The V gene's germline CDR1 is SGDLS and CDR2 YYNGEE. This CDR3 contains 13 residues. V was pared by 4 bases and J by 2 bases, with 8 bases between. The CDR3 DNA sequence: TGTGCCAGCAGCACGGACTACACAGATACGCAGTATTTT. It translates to CASSTDYTDTQYF.

The chain has TRBV6-5 and TRBJ2-1; D not resolved. Germline assignment: CDR1 MNHEY and CDR2 SVGAGI. V was clipped by 4 bases and J by 8 bases, with 9 bases between them. This CDR3 comprises 12 residues. CDR3 bases: TGTGCCAGCAGTTTAACAAAAGATGAGCAGTTCTTC. Translated, it gives CASSLTKDEQFF.

V and J are TRBV9 and TRBJ2-1, with TRBD2 identical over 7 bases. This CDR3 comprises 15 residues. Germline values: CDR1 SGDLS, CDR2 YYNGEE. Losses at the gene ends were 5 bases for V and 3 bases for J; bases not matched to a gene: 8. The CDR3 DNA follows: TGTGCCAGCAGTCCCGGGACTACCATCTACAATGAGCAGTTCTTC. This encodes CASSPGTTIYNEQFF.

The chain is built from TRBV7-9 and TRBJ2-5; 8 bases line up with TRBD2. The CDR3 loop spans 16 amino acids. The trim removed 5 bases at V and 0 bases at J, leaving 8 bases unmatched. Looked up from germline, CDR1 is SEHNR and CDR2 is FQNEAQ (reference sequence). The CDR3 bases are TGTGCCAGCAGCCCCATGGGCGGGGGGTACCAAGAGACCCAGTACTTC. Residues: CASSPMGGGYQETQYF.

This chain links TRBV11-2 with TRBJ2-2; D possibly corresponds to TRBD1 (5 bases). In germline, CDR1 is SGHAT, CDR2 FQNNGV. The V end lost 5 bases, the J end lost 3 bases, and 10 bases lay between the germline ends. The CDR3 spans 14 residues. This CDR3 reads CASSRQIDTGELFF. The CDR3 DNA follows: TGTGCCAGCAGCCGACAGATCGACACCGGGGAGCTGTTTTTT.

This rearrangement joins TRBV9 to TRBJ2-1; 7 positions match TRBD2. V shed 0 bases and J 7 bases; nucleotides not matched to a gene: 13. Germline V gene lookup returns CDR1 SGDLS and CDR2 YYNGEE. CDR3 length: 17 residues. The CDR3 spells CASSVAGAGRGENEQFF. The CDR3 nucleotides read TGTGCCAGCAGCGTAGCGGGAGCGGGGAGGGGTGAGAATGAGCAGTTCTTC.

The genes are TRBV7-9 and TRBJ2-3; no reliable D call. The CDR3 contains 13 residues. Germline V gene lookup returns CDR1 SEHNR and CDR2 FQNEAQ (reference sequence). The germline V and J ends were trimmed by 2 bases and 0 bases, with 3 bases remaining between them. The chain's CDR3 is CASSLSSTDTQYF. The CDR3 DNA is TGTGCCAGCAGCTTATCTAGCACAGATACGCAGTATTTT. The whole variable domain, remainder taken from reference TRBV7-9 and TRBJ2-3, is DTGVSQNPRHKITKRGQNVTFRCDPISEHNRLYWYRQTLGQGPEFLTYFQNEAQLEKSRLLSDRFSAERPKGSFSTLEIQRTEQGDSAMYLCASSLSSTDTQYFGPGTRLTVL.

The chain employs TRBV3-1 (or the pseudogene TRBV3-2) and TRBJ2-3; unclear D gene. This CDR3 has 12 amino acids. V gave up 3 bases and J gave up 9 bases, with 10 bases separating them. CDR1 is LGHDT and CDR2 is YNNKEL in the germline V gene (reference sequence). The CDR3 DNA reads TGTGCCAGCAGCCAGCCGGGTGCGACGCAGTATTTT. Amino acids: CASSQPGATQYF.

This chain links TRBV6-2 or TRBV6-3 with TRBJ2-5; 7 positions match TRBD1. The germline CDR1 and CDR2 sequences are MNHEY and SVGEGT. The V segment lost 2 bases and the J segment 3 bases; nucleotides outside the gene matches: 3. The CDR3 consists of 14 residues. The chain's CDR3 is CASSYPGGEETQYF. For the CDR3, the DNA is TGTGCCAGCAGTTACCCAGGGGGTGAAGAGACCCAGTACTTC.

This chain connects TRBV15 to TRBJ2-5; D unclear. The ends were cut back, 0 bases at V and 0 bases at J, with 8 bases in the middle. The CDR3 sequence is 15 residues long. Per the germline V gene, CDR1 is LNHNV and CDR2 is YYDKDF (reference sequence). Here the CDR3 reads CATSRDSLYQETQYF. The CDR3, as DNA: TGTGCCACCAGCAGAGACTCCCTGTACCAAGAGACCCAGTACTTC.

Comments on this clone: Other DNA sequences from this sample encode an identical CDR3 as well. This chain uses TRBV20-1 with TRBJ2-7; D perhaps matches TRBD2 (6 bases). V was pared by 6 bases and J by 5 bases, with 11 bases between. From germline, CDR1 is DFQATT and CDR2 SNEGSKA (reference sequence). This CDR3 contains 11 residues. CDR3 nucleotides: TGCAGTGCGAGGAGCGGGCACGAGCAGTACTTC. Its translation is CSARSGHEQYF.

This clone occurred a few times. CDR3 in amino acids: CASSQDPGQPQHF. The CDR3 DNA is TGTGCCAGCAGCCAAGATCCGGGTCAGCCCCAGCATTTT. V gene TRBV4-2 combines with J gene TRBJ1-5; D is uncertain. Germline CDR1 and CDR2: LGHNA and YNFKEQ. V lost 0 bases, J lost 6 bases, and 6 bases lay in between. There are 13 residues in the CDR3.

Only a few counts were recorded for this clone. This chain uses TRBV6-2 or TRBV6-3 with TRBJ1-5; D is perhaps TRBD1 (6 bases). This CDR3 has 15 residues. From germline, CDR1 is MNHEY and CDR2 SVGEGT. Trimming cost V 7 bases and J 2 bases, with 15 bases left between them. CDR3 coding DNA: TGTGCCAGCACCCCACACAGGGCGGGCAATCAGCCCCAGCATTTT. Protein product: CASTPHRAGNQPQHF.

The chain is built from TRBV19 and TRBJ1-2, with D tentatively TRBD1 (5 bases). Germline loops: CDR1 LNHDA, CDR2 SQIVND (reference sequence). The CDR3 length is 13 residues. Trimming pared 5 bases from V and 1 base from J, leaving 8 bases between. CDR3: CASSFDSNYGYTF. CDR3 coding DNA: TGTGCCAGTAGTTTCGACAGTAACTATGGCTACACCTTC.